Listed below are T cell receptor beta chains from one sample, sequenced in a study of shared clonotypes between healthy human individuals. Assay: immunoSEQ multiplex PCR; the TCRdb copy retains only in-frame clones and omits some. This sample has roughly 890,000 clones, with over 90% found just once. The sequenced material came from naive CD8+ T cells sorted from blood. These receptors all stem from a man in his thirties or forties in good health. The CDR3 runs from the conserved cysteine through the conserved F or W. The D gene is left open where the match is weak. Clone sizes are given selectively: once, few, many, or a class where the clone is expanded.

TRBV6-5	-	TRBD1	TRBJ2-7	TGTGCCAGCAGGCAATGGACAGGGCACCACGAGCAGTACTTC	CASRQWTGHHEQYF
TRBV9	-	TRBD2	TRBJ2-1	TGTGCCAGCAGCGTAGGGGCTAGCGGGCGCGATGAGCAGTTCTTC	CASSVGASGRDEQFF
TRBV10-3	-	-	TRBJ2-2	TGTGCCATCAGTAGGGAGAACACCGGGGAGCTGTTTTTT	CAISRENTGELFF
TRBV7-6	-	TRBD1	TRBJ1-1	TGTGCCAGCAGCAATGGACAGGGGACGAACACTGAAGCTTTCTTT	CASSNGQGTNTEAFF
TRBV15	-	-	TRBJ2-7	TGTGCCACCAGCAGCGTCAGGGGACTGCTTATCTCCTCCTACGAGCAGTACTTC	CATSSVRGLLISSYEQYF
TRBV27	-	-	TRBJ2-5	TGTGCCAACGACCGGGCAGTCCAAGAGACCCAGTACTTC	CANDRAVQETQYF
TRBV7-9	-	TRBD1	TRBJ1-1	TGTGCCAGCGGGACAGGGGGCCTGAGCACTGAAGCTTTCTTT	CASGTGGLSTEAFF
TRBV20-1	once	-	TRBJ2-7	TGCAGTGCTAGAGATTTTAGCGAGCAGTACTTC	CSARDFSEQYF
TRBV9	few	-	TRBJ1-2	TGTGCCAGCAGCGATTTCTATGGCTACACCTTC	CASSDFYGYTF
TRBV7-3	-	-	TRBJ1-1	TGTGCCAGCAGCTTAGACGGGGGGAGCACTGAAGCTTTCTTT	CASSLDGGSTEAFF
TRBV2	-	-	TRBJ2-3	TGTGCCAGCAGTGATTTTTGGACAGTAAACACAGATACGCAGTATTTT	CASSDFWTVNTDTQYF
TRBV6-6	-	-	TRBJ2-3	TGTGCCAGCAGTTACGGTAGCCCAGATACGCAGTATTTT	CASSYGSPDTQYF
TRBV5-1	once	-	TRBJ2-7	TGCGCCAGCAGCTTATGGACAGCCTACGAGCAGTACTTC	CASSLWTAYEQYF
TRBV11-2	-	-	TRBJ2-5	TGTGCCAGCAGCCTTACCGCCTCCGGGGCGGAGACCCAGTACTTC	CASSLTASGAETQYF
TRBV27	-	-	TRBJ1-2	TGTGCCAGCAGTTTGGGCCTAAACTATGGCTACACCTTC	CASSLGLNYGYTF